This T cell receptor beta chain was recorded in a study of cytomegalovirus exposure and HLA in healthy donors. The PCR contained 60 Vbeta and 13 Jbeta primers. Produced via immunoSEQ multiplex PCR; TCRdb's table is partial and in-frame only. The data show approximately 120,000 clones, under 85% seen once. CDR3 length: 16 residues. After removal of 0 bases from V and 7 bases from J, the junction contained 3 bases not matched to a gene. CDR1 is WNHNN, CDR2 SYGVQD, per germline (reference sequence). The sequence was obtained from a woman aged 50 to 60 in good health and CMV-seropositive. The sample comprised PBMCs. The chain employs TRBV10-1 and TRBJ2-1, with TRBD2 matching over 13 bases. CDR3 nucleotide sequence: TGCGCCAGCAGTGAGTCGAGGACTAGCGGGGGTAATGAGCAGTTCTTC. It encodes CASSESRTSGGNEQFF.